The source of this TCR beta chain is a study of T cell responses to AZD1222 COVID-19 vaccine. This CDR3 is built from 15 residues. The germline CDR1 and CDR2 sequences are SGDLS and YYNGEE. V was clipped by 4 bases and J by 0 bases; unmatched bases: 5. The data were produced by immunoSEQ multiplex PCR, yet TCRdb's version contains in-frame clones alone and is incomplete. Of approximately 150,000 clones detected, roughly 93% appear once; the ten largest clones hold approximately 0.9%. Concerning this clone itself: Antigen: not known.

Study-wide findings and caveats: Spike-wide coverage was observed for vaccine-associated CD4 TCRs, with dominant responses at 160-218 and 743-854. Two AZD1222 doses significantly raised spike-specific TCR breadth and depth over controls.

Sequenced material: peripheral blood, taken on day 0 of MenACWY control vaccination. The TCR originated in an adult in good health. This sequence joins TRBV9 and TRBJ2-5; 8 nucleotides line up with TRBD2. The CDR3 sequence: CASSYGGAYQETQYF. CDR3 coding DNA: TGTGCCAGCAGCTACGGGGGGGCATACCAAGAGACCCAGTACTTC.